This T cell receptor beta chain was captured in a study of T cells after yellow fever vaccination (dated by TCRdb to between 2018 and 2021). Notes on the research overall: Libraries from fractions with low cell numbers were prepared with the SMART-Seq v4 Ultra Low Input RNA kit. Two healthy male donors, one aged 18 to 29 and one aged 30 to 40 years, made up the cohort. To follow T-cell clones before and after both primary and booster YFV17D yellow fever vaccination, bulk TCR alpha and beta repertoires underwent longitudinal sequencing. Blood was drawn at multiple timepoints before and after primary and secondary immunization, with bulk PBMC replicates and cell subsets isolated.

Overall study outcomes, separate from this receptor: After the booster, most clones that had expanded after primary vaccination were detected again (roughly 95% of CD4 and around nine tenths of CD8), suggesting broad maintenance of memory. Computational filtering was required because FACS-sorted repertoires could contain abundant contaminating clonotypes from the bulk population. The secondary T-cell response was weaker than the primary response but faster, peaking on day 5 instead of day 15. Because only a couple of donors were included in the study, the extent to which the findings can be generalized is limited. A small share of clonotypes was detected in both CD4 and CD8 compartments, with the overlap likely arising from convergent recombination.

V is trimmed back by 5 bases and J by 8 bases, and the junction contains 11 bases that no gene match accounts for. The germline V gene (reference sequence) provides CDR1 MNHEY and CDR2 SMNVEV. Reading from cysteine to phenylalanine, the CDR3 counts 15 amino acids. CDR3 DNA is the only sequence kept; it has 45 bases, read in frame from the first base. TCR cDNA was synthesized by 5'RACE template switching, through which a universal primer site and unique molecular identifiers were introduced. Priming of cDNA synthesis was performed from both the TCR alpha and TCR beta constant segments. Library amplification involved two PCR steps, and the second step added sample barcodes and sequencing adapters. Sequencing of libraries was done on Illumina HiSeq 2500 (2x100 bp) or NovaSeq (2x150 bp). Per the original workflow: Demultiplexing of reads and collapsing into UMI consensus sequences were performed with MIGEC, and V(D)J alignment was carried out with MiXCR. Vaccine-responding clonotypes were identified with edgeR using replicate PBMC samples, with FDR below 0.01 and a log2 fold change above 5 up to day 15 being required. CD4 or CD8 identity was assigned to each bulk clonotype according to whether the clonotype was present at higher abundance in the sequenced CD4 repertoire or the sequenced CD8 repertoire. TCRdb trimmed public reads at Q25 via fastp, called clones via MiXCR and kept in-frame beta chains. Every CDR3 protein is listed once, alongside the most common genes and DNA of its rows. TCRdb's processing, not the authors' own work, is the source of the V and J calls. This sample holds under 400,000 distinct CDR3 sequences; roughly 12% were observed only once. The ten largest account for 18% of the sample.

In its sample, this clonotype was seen a few times. Its antigen is still unknown. Per-nucleotide qualities are absent, and no much larger clonotype sits a single base away. The treatment or condition label on this specimen signifies: live attenuated yellow fever vaccine strain. At each blood-draw timepoint, two biological replicates of bulk PBMCs were obtained. PBMCs were isolated from peripheral blood using a standard Ficoll-Paque protocol. TriZol was used to extract RNA from bulk PBMCs, CD4 and CD8 fractions, and dextramer-positive and dextramer-negative fractions. The receptor was derived from a man aged 18-30 years who received the YFV17D yellow fever vaccine. The starting material was PBMCs, obtained on the day of the first yellow fever vaccination. The chain is encoded by TRBV27 joined to TRBJ2-1; the junction holds 8 bases that match TRBD2. The bases are TGTGCCAGCAGTCTGCTGTCGGGGGGGCCCCATGAGCAGTTCTTC. Its coded protein is CASSLLSGGPHEQFF.